This T cell receptor beta chain derives from a study of blood T cell repertoires in COVID-19 (dated by TCRdb to 2018 to 2021). Broadly, across the study: The collaborator samples originated in the United States, Italy and Spain and spanned the acute and convalescent phases of COVID-19. Where available, HLA class I and class II types were obtained from metadata supplied by the sample provider rather than from assay-based typing. The material from the prospective study consisted of cDNA or gDNA derived from T cells, B-cell-depleted T cells, or PBMCs. The dataset comprised deeply sampled blood TCRbeta repertoires from subjects exposed to, actively infected with, or recovered from COVID-19. The samples were drawn from the first 160 participants of the ongoing ImmuneRACE study and from over 950 subjects provided by 6 global collaborators. The repertoires were made available in a free public database intended to serve as a resource for research on the immune response to SARS-CoV-2. Sample metadata almost always included a de-identified subject ID, COVID-19 status, age in years and sex. Broader findings and caveats from the paper: The amount of clinical and demographic metadata varied by source and participant and was provided uncurated.

Spanning cysteine to phenylalanine, the CDR3 consists of 18 amino acids. Only CDR3 DNA is held: 54 bases, read in frame from base 1. The germline V gene (reference sequence) gives CDR1 as SGHKS and CDR2 as YYEKEE. V is cut back by 2 bases and J by 5 bases, with 16 bases in the junction unmatched. The immunoSEQ Assay, a bias-controlled multiplex PCR, was used to amplify TCRbeta CDR3 regions from genomic DNA. The study's processing was this. The number of nucleated cells in each sample was estimated by amplification of reference gene primers within the assay. To quantify the absolute abundance of each unique TCRbeta CDR3 rearrangement, sequence reads were collapsed and filtered. For each sample, productive Simpson clonality was calculated as the square root of Simpson's diversity index over productive rearrangements. TCRdb stores this immuneACCESS table with in-frame sequences only. Part of the clones is absent; in the studies checked, under half of the shortfall reflects unresolved V genes, and no reason is known for the rest. Clone size and V and J calls were adopted from that table, with D and trimming inferred from the DNA. The sample data list nearly 100,000 clones, and roughly 83% of these were observed just once. The ten largest clones add up to 17% of the sample.

Each collaborating institution followed its own protocols to collect whole blood in K2EDTA tubes. Collaborator samples were shipped for TCRbeta analysis as frozen whole blood, isolated PBMCs, or DNA extracted from either sample type. With regard to this clone: What this receptor recognizes is not known. Nothing much larger sits one base from this clone, and base qualities are not available.

Sample: peripheral blood. The TCR was taken from a woman aged 60-75 years with acute or convalescent COVID-19. In this chain, TRBV5-5 is recombined with TRBJ1-3; TRBD1 fits 7 bases in the junction. DNA sequence: TGTGCCAGCAGCTTTAGGGGACAGCGGACGGTGCAAAGAAACACCATATATTTT. Translated, it gives CASSFRGQRTVQRNTIYF.